The 6 T cell receptor beta chains listed next were all sequenced from one sample in a study of molecular identifiers for immune sequencing clone quantification. In TCRdb, the PCR reads were re-called with MiXCR into one record per CDR3 protein. The sample shows over 600,000 distinct CDR3 sequences, approximately 20% of them seen only once. What was sequenced was naive CD8+ T cells from blood, with Jurkat cell RNA spiked in. Subset noted: FACS-sorted CD8+CD4-CCR7+CD45RA+ naive T cells. The source of these receptors is a human donor in good health. Some libraries in this study had Jurkat cell RNA spiked in.

The CDR3: CASSYPGTGYEQYF. The DNA of the CDR3 is TGTGCCAGCAGCTATCCCGGGACAGGGTACGAGCAGTACTTC. This rearrangement joins TRBV5-8 to TRBJ2-7; 9 bases are a match to TRBD1. V trimming: 3 bases; J trimming: 4 bases; junction bases outside the gene matches: 5. CDR1 and CDR2 (germline): SGHTS, YDEGEE. The CDR3 contains 14 residues.

This clonotype was detected ten times or more. CDR3 amino acids: CASSSLTQGLSYNEQFF. CDR3 nucleotides: TGTGCCAGCAGCTCCCTAACCCAGGGGTTATCCTACAATGAGCAGTTCTTC. V is TRBV5-6 and J is TRBJ2-1, with D perhaps matching TRBD1 (6 bases). The CDR3 extends over 17 amino acids. Deletions cut 3 bases from V and 1 base from J, with 17 bases between. Germline values: CDR1 SGHDT, CDR2 YYEEEE. Drawing the rest from reference TRBV5-6 and TRBJ2-1, the complete variable domain is DAGVTQSPTHLIKTRGQQVTLRCSPKSGHDTVSWYQQALGQGPQFIFQYYEEEERQRGNFPDRFSGHQFPNYSSELNVNALLLGDSALYLCASSSLTQGLSYNEQFFGPGTRLTVL.

Only a few counts were recorded for this clonotype. This clone may be a read error of a much larger clone one base away. V gene TRBV29-1 combines with J gene TRBJ2-7, with D possibly TRBD1 on 5 matching bases. The CDR3 contains 11 residues. The germline gives CDR1 SQVTM, CDR2 ANQGSEA. The DNA of the CDR3 is TGCAGCGTTTCAGGGTCCGACGAGCGGTACTTC. This translates into CSVSGSDERYF.

At least ten counts were recorded for this clonotype. The rearrangement uses TRBV7-9 and TRBJ1-4, with D possibly matching TRBD1 (5 bases). Looked up from germline, CDR1 is SEHNR and CDR2 is FQNEAQ (reference sequence). CDR3 length: 15 amino acids. V was trimmed by 2 bases and J by 0 bases, leaving 7 bases between them. DNA for the CDR3: TGTGCCAGCAGCTTAACGACAGCAACTAATGAAAAACTGTTTTTT. Protein sequence: CASSLTTATNEKLFF.

This clonotype was detected only a few times. V usage is TRBV5-1 and J usage is TRBJ1-6; no clear D gene. The CDR3 loop spans 15 amino acids. The germline V gene encodes CDR1 SGHRS and CDR2 YFSETQ. With 0 bases removed from V and 6 bases from J, the gap between germline ends came to 10 bases. CDR3 region: CASSLEWAINSPLHF. The CDR3 coding sequence is TGCGCCAGCAGCTTGGAGTGGGCAATTAATTCACCCCTCCACTTT.

In this sample, this clonotype turned up many times. The V and J genes are TRBV6-1 and TRBJ1-5; D is unresolved. The CDR3 covers 15 residues. Germline CDR1 and CDR2: MNHNS and SASEGT. The germline V and J ends were trimmed by 2 bases and 1 base, with 9 bases remaining between them. The CDR3 coding sequence is TGTGCCAGCAGTGAACTGGGTTTCAGCAATCAGCCCCAGCATTTT. This sequence encodes CASSELGFSNQPQHF.